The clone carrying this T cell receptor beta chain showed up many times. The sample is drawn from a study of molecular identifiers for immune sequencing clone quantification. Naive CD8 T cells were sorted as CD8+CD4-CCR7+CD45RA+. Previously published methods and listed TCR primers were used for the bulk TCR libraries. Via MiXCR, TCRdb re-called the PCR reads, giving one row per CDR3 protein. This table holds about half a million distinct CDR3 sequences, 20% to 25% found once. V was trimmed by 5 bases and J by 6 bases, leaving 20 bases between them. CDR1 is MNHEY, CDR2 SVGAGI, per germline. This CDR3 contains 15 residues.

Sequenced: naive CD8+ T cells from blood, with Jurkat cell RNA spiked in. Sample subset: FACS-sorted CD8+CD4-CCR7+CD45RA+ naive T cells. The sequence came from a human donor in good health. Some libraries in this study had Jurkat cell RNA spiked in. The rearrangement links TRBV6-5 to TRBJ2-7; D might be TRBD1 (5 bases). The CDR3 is CASSATFLTRGEQYF. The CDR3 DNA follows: TGTGCCAGCAGTGCAACGTTTCTGACAAGGGGCGAGCAGTACTTC.